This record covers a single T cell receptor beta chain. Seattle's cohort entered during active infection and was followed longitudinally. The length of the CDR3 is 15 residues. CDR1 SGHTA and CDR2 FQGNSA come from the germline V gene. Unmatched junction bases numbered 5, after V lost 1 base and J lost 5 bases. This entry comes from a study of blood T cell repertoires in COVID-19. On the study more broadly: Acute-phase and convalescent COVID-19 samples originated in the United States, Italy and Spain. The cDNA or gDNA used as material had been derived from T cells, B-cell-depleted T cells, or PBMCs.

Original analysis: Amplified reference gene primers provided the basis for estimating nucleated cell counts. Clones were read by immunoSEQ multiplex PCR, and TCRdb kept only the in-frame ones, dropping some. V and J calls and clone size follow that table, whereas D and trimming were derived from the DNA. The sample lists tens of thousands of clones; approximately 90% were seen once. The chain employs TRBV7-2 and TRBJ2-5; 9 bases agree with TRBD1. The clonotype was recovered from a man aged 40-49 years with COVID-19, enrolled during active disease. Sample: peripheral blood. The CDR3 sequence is CASSLVDRGGETQYF. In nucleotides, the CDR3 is TGTGCCAGCAGCTTAGTGGACAGGGGAGGGGAGACCCAGTACTTC.